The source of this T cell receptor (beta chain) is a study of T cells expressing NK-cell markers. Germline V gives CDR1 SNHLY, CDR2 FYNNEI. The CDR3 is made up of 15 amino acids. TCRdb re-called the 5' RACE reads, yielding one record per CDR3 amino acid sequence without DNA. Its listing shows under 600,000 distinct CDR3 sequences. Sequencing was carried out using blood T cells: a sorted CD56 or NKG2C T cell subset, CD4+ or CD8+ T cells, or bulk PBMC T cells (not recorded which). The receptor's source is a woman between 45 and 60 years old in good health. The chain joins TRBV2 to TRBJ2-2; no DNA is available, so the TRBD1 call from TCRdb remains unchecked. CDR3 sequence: CASSRDRGRGGELFF.